This T cell receptor (beta chain) was captured in a study of T cells after yellow fever vaccination. This clonotype was counted a few times. In TCRdb, the 5' RACE reads were re-called with MiXCR into one record per CDR3 protein. The sample lists 450,000 to 650,000 distinct CDR3 sequences, about a fifth occurring once. V was pared by 6 bases and J by 0 bases, with 11 bases between. Per germline, CDR1 MNHNS and CDR2 SASEGT. The CDR3 loop spans 14 amino acids. The rearrangement uses TRBV6-1 and TRBJ1-2; possible D gene TRBD1, 6 bases. The sequencing here drew on PBMCs, taken about 21 days after the first yellow fever vaccination. This receptor was identified in a man in his late teens or twenties who received the YFV17D yellow fever vaccine. The CDR3 here is CASRKQGANYGYTF. CDR3 DNA: TGTGCCAGCAGGAAACAGGGAGCTAACTATGGCTACACCTTC.